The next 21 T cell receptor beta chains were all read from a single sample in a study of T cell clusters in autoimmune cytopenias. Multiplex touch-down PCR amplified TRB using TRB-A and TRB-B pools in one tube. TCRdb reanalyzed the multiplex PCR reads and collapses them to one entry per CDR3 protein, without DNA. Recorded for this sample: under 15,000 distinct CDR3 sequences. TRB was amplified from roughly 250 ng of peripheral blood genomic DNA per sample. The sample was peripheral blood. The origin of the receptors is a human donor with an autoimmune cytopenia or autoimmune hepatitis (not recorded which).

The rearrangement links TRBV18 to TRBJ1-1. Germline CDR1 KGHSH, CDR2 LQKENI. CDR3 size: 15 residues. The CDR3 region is CASSLNWERNTEAFF. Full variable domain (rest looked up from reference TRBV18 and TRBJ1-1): NAGVMQNPRHLVRRRGQEARLRCSPMKGHSHVYWYRQLPEEGLKFMVYLQKENIIDESGMPKERFSAEFPKEGPSILRIQQVVRGDSAAYFCASSLNWERNTEAFFGQGTRLTVV.

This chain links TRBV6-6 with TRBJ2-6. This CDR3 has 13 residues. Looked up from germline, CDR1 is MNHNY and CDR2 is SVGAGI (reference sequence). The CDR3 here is CASSYGGANVLTF.

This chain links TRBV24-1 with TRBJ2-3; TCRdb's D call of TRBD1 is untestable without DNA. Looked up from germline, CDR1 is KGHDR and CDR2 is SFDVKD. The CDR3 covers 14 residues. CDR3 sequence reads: CATSDTTGEDTQYF.

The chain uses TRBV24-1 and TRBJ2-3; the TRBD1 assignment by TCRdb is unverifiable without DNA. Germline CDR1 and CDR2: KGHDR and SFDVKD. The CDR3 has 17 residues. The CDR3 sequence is CATSDPIPGRKTDTQYF.

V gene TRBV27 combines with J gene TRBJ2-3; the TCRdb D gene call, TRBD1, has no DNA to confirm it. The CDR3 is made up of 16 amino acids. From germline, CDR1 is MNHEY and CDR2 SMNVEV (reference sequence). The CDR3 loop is CASSRGPATSTDTQYF.

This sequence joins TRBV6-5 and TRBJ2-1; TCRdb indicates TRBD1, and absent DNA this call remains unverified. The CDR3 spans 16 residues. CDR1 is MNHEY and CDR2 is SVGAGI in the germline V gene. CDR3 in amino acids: CASSYRQLRQYNEQFF.

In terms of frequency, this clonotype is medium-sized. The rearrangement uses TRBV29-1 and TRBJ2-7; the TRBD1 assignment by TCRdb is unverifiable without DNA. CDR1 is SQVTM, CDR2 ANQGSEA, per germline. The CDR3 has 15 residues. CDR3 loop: CSVEGTGDSTYEQYF.

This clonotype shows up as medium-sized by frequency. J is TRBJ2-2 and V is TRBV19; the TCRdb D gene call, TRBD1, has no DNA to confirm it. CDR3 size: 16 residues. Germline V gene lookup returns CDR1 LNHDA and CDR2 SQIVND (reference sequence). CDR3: CASSIAQGFNTGELFF.

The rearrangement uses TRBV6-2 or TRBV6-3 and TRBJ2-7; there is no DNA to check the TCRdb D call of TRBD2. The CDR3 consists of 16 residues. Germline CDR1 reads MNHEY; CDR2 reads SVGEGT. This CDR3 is CASRVLAGASNYEQYF.

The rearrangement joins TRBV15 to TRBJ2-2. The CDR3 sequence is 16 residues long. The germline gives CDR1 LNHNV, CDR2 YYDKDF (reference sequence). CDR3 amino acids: CATSRAGSGLPGELFF.

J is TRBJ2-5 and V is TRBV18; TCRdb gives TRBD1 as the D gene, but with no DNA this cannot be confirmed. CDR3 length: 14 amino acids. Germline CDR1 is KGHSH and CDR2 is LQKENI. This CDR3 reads CASSPLTGMETQYF.

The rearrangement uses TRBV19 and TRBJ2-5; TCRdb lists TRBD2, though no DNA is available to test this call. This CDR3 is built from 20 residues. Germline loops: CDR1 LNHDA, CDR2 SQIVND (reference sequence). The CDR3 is CASSTAIGGLAESWGETQYF.

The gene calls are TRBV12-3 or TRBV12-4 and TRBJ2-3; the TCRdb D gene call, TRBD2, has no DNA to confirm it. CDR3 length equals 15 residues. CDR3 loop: CASSFAGTPGDTQYF.

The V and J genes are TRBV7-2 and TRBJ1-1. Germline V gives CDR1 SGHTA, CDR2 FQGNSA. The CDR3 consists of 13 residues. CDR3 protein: CASSLAWDTEAFF.

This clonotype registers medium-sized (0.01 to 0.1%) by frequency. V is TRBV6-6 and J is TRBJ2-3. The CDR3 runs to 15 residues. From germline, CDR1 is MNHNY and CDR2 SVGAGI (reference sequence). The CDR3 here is CASTIGAFSTDTQYF.

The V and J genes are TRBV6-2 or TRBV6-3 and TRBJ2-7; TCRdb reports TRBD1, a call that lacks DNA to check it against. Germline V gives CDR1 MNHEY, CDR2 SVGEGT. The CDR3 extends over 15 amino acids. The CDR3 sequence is CASSYSGQGSYEQYF.

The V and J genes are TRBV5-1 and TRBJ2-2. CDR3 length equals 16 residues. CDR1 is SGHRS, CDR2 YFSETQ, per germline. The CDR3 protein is CASSLGLYTNTGELFF.

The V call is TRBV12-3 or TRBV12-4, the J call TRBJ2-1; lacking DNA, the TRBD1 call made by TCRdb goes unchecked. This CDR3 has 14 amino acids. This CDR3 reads CASSLSRGLGEQFF.

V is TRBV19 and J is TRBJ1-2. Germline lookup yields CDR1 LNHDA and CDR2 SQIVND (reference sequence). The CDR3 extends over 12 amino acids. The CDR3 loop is CASFVYNYGYTF.

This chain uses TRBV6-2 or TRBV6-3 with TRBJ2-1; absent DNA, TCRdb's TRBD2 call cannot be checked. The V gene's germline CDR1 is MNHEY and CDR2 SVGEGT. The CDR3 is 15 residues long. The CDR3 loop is CASSYSGLAGNEQFF.

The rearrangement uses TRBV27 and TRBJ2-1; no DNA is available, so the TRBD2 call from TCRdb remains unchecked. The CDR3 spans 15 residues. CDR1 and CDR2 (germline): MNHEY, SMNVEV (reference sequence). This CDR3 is CASGWREPSYNEQFF.